The sequence of this T cell receptor (beta chain) was determined in a study of Ad26.COV2.S vaccination and SARS-CoV-2 variants. Whole-study context: Trial arm assignment for the donor was COV1001 Ad26.COV2.S. Ad26.COV2.S, an intramuscular injection, was given once or twice 56 days apart. Whole-study findings and limits: After vaccination, reports described spike-specific CD8+ and CD4+ T cell responses as showing substantial breadth.

The protocol was immunoSEQ multiplex PCR, while the TCRdb copy is restricted to in-frame clones and leaves out a portion. The data hold some 400,000 clones, with about 91% observed a single time. Treatment of the sample: approximately 18 received Ad26.COV2.S at low or high dose, single or two shots; 5 received placebo; per-sample allocation not given. Each sample was drawn 63 days after the first injection (of vaccine or placebo). Donor was an adult aged 18-55 years in Boston. Germline V gene lookup returns CDR1 MNHEY and CDR2 SVGAGI. This CDR3 spans 14 amino acids. The V segment lost 6 bases and the J segment 3 bases; nucleotides outside the gene matches: 5. Concerning this clone itself: Its antigen is not known.

The TCR was taken from a person between 18 and 60 years old who received the Ad26.COV2.S COVID-19 vaccine or a placebo. Sequences were derived from peripheral blood, sampled in a trial of Ad26.COV2.S vaccine versus placebo. V and J are TRBV6-5 and TRBJ1-1, with 9 bases matching TRBD1. DNA of the CDR3: TGTGCCAGCAGATTACAGGGGGCTTACACTGAAGCTTTCTTT. Translation: CASRLQGAYTEAFF.